The 20 T cell receptor beta chains below come from one sample, sequenced in a study of read filtering for tumor transcriptome and immune sequencing (dated by TCRdb to between 2020 and 2021). The instrument was an Illumina HiSeq 4000. The Immunoverse kit was used to build TCR libraries from 400 ng RNA, with molecular barcoded adaptors covering alpha/delta and beta/gamma chains. TCRdb cleaned the public reads at Q25 with fastp, built clones with MiXCR and kept in-frame beta chains. Each record represents a unique CDR3 protein, reported with the most common genes and DNA among its rows. The sample records more than 100,000 distinct CDR3 sequences, around 14% of which are singletons. The top ten clones comprise about 8.6% of the sample. The specimen sequenced was a population of CD138-negative cells sorted from bone marrow. The sample's cell subset or site label, in plain terms: bone marrow mononuclear cells depleted of CD138+ plasma/myeloma cells by negative magnetic selection. The origin of the receptors is a donor at least 40 years old with multiple myeloma.

This clonotype was observed at least ten times. The CDR3 here is CASSAGQGYETQYF. Here the CDR3 DNA reads TGTGCCAGCTCAGCGGGACAGGGGTATGAGACCCAGTACTTC. The V and J genes are TRBV18 and TRBJ2-5, with 10 positions matching TRBD1. Germline trimming cut 5 bases from V and 5 bases from J; bases unmatched to any gene: 5. CDR1 and CDR2 (germline): KGHSH, LQKENI. The CDR3 is made up of 14 amino acids.

Turning to this clonotype: Given a much more abundant clone one base away, this may be a read error. The V call is TRBV20-1, the J call TRBJ2-2; TRBD1 is a possible D gene (6 bases). The CDR3 length is 13 residues. Germline V CDR1 and CDR2: DFQATT, SNEGSKA (reference sequence). The CDR3: CSAGPTGTGELSF. The CDR3 DNA is TGCAGTGCTGGCCCGACAGGAACCGGGGAGCTGTCTTTT.

Many counts were recorded for this clonotype. The V call is TRBV19, the J call TRBJ2-3; perhaps TRBD2 as D (5 bases). Per germline, CDR1 LNHDA and CDR2 SQIVND (reference sequence). The CDR3 length is 15 residues. V was clipped by 2 bases and J by 4 bases, with 13 bases between them. CDR3 amino acids: CASSISDLASDTQYF. In DNA, the CDR3 is TGTGCCAGTAGTATAAGCGACCTAGCCTCAGATACGCAGTATTTT.

As concerns this clonotype: A read error may explain this, as a much larger clone is one base away. Likely a read error: the CDR3 ends without its conserved phenylalanine or tryptophan. The rearrangement joins TRBV29-1 to TRBJ2-7, with 10 bases identical to TRBD1. Germline V CDR1 and CDR2: SQVTM, ANQGSEA. V gave up 5 bases and J gave up 4 bases; unmatched junction bases: 5. The CDR3 is made up of 13 amino acids. This chain's CDR3 is CSVPGTGVYEQYS. The CDR3 DNA reads TGCAGCGTTCCCGGGACAGGGGTGTACGAGCAGTACTCC.

This clonotype was detected ten times or more. This chain uses TRBV7-9 with TRBJ2-5; no clear D. The CDR3 consists of 13 residues. V gave up 3 bases and J gave up 1 base, with 6 bases separating them. Per the germline V gene, CDR1 is SEHNR and CDR2 is FQNEAQ (reference sequence). CDR3 sequence reads: CASSFDIQETQYF. The DNA for the CDR3 is TGTGCCAGCAGCTTTGATATCCAAGAGACCCAGTACTTC.

This clonotype was recorded at least ten times. V is TRBV20-1 and J is TRBJ2-1, with 14 bases fitting TRBD2. The CDR3 has 17 amino acids. V trimming: 1 base; J trimming: 8 bases; junction bases outside the gene matches: 10. Germline V gives CDR1 DFQATT, CDR2 SNEGSKA (reference sequence). The CDR3 nucleotides are TGCAGTGCTAGAGGTACGGGACTAGCGGGAGCTAGGGATGAGCAGTTCTTC. This codes for CSARGTGLAGARDEQFF.

Points on this clonotype: A far larger clone is one base from this, pointing to a likely read error. The chain combines TRBV6-5 with TRBJ2-1, with 7 positions matching TRBD1. The germline CDR1 and CDR2 sequences are MNHEY and SVGAGI. Germline trimming cut 6 bases from V and 1 base from J; bases unmatched to any gene: 12. The CDR3 sequence is 17 residues long. The CDR3 sequence: CASSPDRVGISYNEQFF. The CDR3 DNA reads TGTGCCAGCAGCCCTGACAGGGTAGGAATTTCCTACAATGAGCAGTTCTTC.

With respect to this clonotype: A much larger clone lies one base from this, so it may be a read error. The rearrangement links TRBV20-1 to TRBJ2-7, with a tentative D call TRBD2 (6 bases). This CDR3 is 14 amino acids long. V lost 5 bases and J lost 3, with 17 bases in between. CDR1 is DFQATT and CDR2 is SNEGSKA in the germline V gene (reference sequence). CDR3 in amino acids: CSAGTSPIFYEQYF. The CDR3 coding sequence is TGCAGTGCTGGCACTAGCCCTATCTTCTACGAGCAGTACTTC.

This clonotype was seen repeatedly, ten times or more. V gene TRBV6-5 combines with J gene TRBJ2-1; TRBD2 aligns across 10 bases. The CDR3 extends over 15 amino acids. The V gene's germline CDR1 is MNHEY and CDR2 SVGAGI. V shed 0 bases, J shed 7 bases, and the junction held 3 bases outside the gene matches. CDR3 amino acids: CASSYSSSGSNEQFF. Here the CDR3 DNA reads TGTGCCAGCAGTTACTCGTCTAGCGGGAGTAATGAGCAGTTCTTC.

The genes are TRBV4-1 and TRBJ2-1; possibly TRBD2 for D (6 bases). Germline V gene lookup returns CDR1 MGHRA and CDR2 YSYEKL. V lost 4 bases, J lost 4 bases, and 20 bases lay in between. The CDR3 totals 17 residues. CDR3 sequence: CASSPRLGVVAYNEQFF. In nucleotides, the CDR3 is TGCGCCAGCAGCCCCAGACTAGGGGTAGTGGCGTACAATGAGCAGTTCTTC.

This clonotype was observed a handful of times. The rearrangement links TRBV6-6 to TRBJ1-3; no reliable D call. Germline loops: CDR1 MNHNY, CDR2 SVGAGI (reference sequence). V shed 6 bases and J shed 0 bases, with 9 bases lying between them. This CDR3 comprises 14 residues. The CDR3 DNA sequence: TGTGCCAGCAGCGCGGCCAGCTCTGGAAACACCATATATTTT. Encoded protein: CASSAASSGNTIYF.

This clonotype appeared many times. The V and J genes are TRBV6-1 and TRBJ2-5; 8 nucleotides agree with TRBD2. J gave up 6 bases and V 0 bases, and 6 bases lay outside the gene matches. The germline V gene has CDR1 MNHNS and CDR2 SASEGT. CDR3 length equals 15 residues. CDR3 loop: CASSEARGRMQTQYF. Here the CDR3 DNA reads TGTGCCAGCAGTGAAGCGCGCGGGAGGATGCAGACCCAGTACTTC.

In regard to this clonotype: Just one base apart from a much larger clone, this may be a read error. This chain connects TRBV6-6 to TRBJ2-1; D unresolved. The CDR3 contains 15 residues. Germline assignment: CDR1 MNHNY and CDR2 SVGAGI (reference sequence). The CDR3 loop reads CASSATPAFYNERFF. CDR3 coding DNA: TGTGCCAGCAGTGCTACCCCAGCCTTCTACAATGAGCGGTTCTTC.

On this clonotype itself: A much larger clone is a single base away; this may be a read error. The gene calls are TRBV7-3 and TRBJ2-1, with a possible D match to TRBD1 (6 bases). CDR3 length equals 15 residues. Germline lookup yields CDR1 SGHTA and CDR2 FQGTGA. This chain's CDR3 is CASSFRQGTYNKQSF. CDR3 bases: TGTGCCAGCAGCTTTCGGCAGGGGACCTACAATAAGCAGTCCTTC.

This clonotype was counted many times. The chain employs TRBV4-1 and TRBJ1-5, with D unclear. Looked up from germline, CDR1 is MGHRA and CDR2 is YSYEKL. The CDR3 loop spans 12 amino acids. Trimming removed 1 base at V and 4 bases at J, with 2 bases between. CDR3 residues: CASSQGNQPQHF. For the CDR3, the DNA is TGCGCCAGCAGCCAAGGAAATCAGCCCCAGCATTTT.

This clonotype has a count of ten or more. V and J are TRBV11-2 and TRBJ2-7, with a possible D match to TRBD2 (6 bases). V was pared by 5 bases and J by 6 bases, with 14 bases between. The V gene's germline CDR1 is SGHAT and CDR2 FQNNGV. The CDR3 has 13 amino acids. In nucleotides, the CDR3 is TGTGCCAGCAGCAACCTGGAGCGGGTCGAGCAGTACTTC. Amino acid sequence: CASSNLERVEQYF.

This clonotype has a count of ten or more. The chain carries TRBV19 and TRBJ1-1; D may be TRBD1 (5 bases). The ends were cut back, 3 bases at V and 5 bases at J, with 16 bases in the middle. This CDR3 is 15 amino acids long. Germline CDR1 is LNHDA and CDR2 is SQIVND (reference sequence). Written as DNA, the CDR3 is TGTGCCAGTAGTATCCCCTCGACCGGGGGGACTGAAGCTTTCTTT. This encodes CASSIPSTGGTEAFF.

This clonotype was seen repeatedly, ten times or more. The chain links TRBV20-1 to TRBJ2-1; 10 bases agree with TRBD2. Germline V CDR1 and CDR2: DFQATT, SNEGSKA (reference sequence). Germline trimming cut 5 bases from V and 7 bases from J; bases unmatched to any gene: 8. This CDR3 contains 14 residues. CDR3 in DNA: TGCAGTGCTTACTCCCTAGCGGGAGTAAATGAGCAGTTCTTC. This translates into CSAYSLAGVNEQFF.

This rearrangement joins TRBV2 to TRBJ1-2; TRBD1 agrees at 10 bases. Germline CDR1 is SNHLY and CDR2 is FYNNEI. This CDR3 is built from 14 residues. Trimming removed 6 bases from V and 4 bases from J; junction bases left unmatched: 5. CDR3 loop: CASSSRTGGYGYTF. The CDR3 bases are TGTGCCAGCAGCTCAAGGACAGGGGGCTATGGCTACACCTTC.

In its sample, this clonotype was seen many times. The chain combines TRBV11-2 with TRBJ2-2, with D possibly TRBD2 on 6 matching bases. Germline CDR1 is SGHAT and CDR2 is FQNNGV. Trimming took off 5 bases at V and 13 bases at J, with 14 bases between the two ends. This CDR3 is built from 12 residues. DNA of the CDR3: TGTGCCAGCAGCCAGTCGGGACTGGGGCTGTTTTTT. It is translated as CASSQSGLGLFF.